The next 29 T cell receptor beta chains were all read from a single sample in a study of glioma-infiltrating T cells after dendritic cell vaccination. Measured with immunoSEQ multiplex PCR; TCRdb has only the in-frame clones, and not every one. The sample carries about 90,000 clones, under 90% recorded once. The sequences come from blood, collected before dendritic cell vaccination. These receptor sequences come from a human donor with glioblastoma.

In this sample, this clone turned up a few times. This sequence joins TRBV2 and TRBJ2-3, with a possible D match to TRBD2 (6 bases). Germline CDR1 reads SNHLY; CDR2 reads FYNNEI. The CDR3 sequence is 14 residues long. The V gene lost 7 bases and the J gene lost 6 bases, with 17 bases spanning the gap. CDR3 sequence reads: CASKREPQSDTQYF. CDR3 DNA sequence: TGTGCCAGCAAACGGGAGCCCCAGTCCGATACGCAGTATTTT.

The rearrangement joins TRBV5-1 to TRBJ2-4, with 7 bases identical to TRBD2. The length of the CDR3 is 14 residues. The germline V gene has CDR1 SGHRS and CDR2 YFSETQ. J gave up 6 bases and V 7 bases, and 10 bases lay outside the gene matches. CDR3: CASRQDGEGNIQYF. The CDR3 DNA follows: TGCGCCAGCCGCCAGGACGGGGAGGGAAACATTCAGTACTTC.

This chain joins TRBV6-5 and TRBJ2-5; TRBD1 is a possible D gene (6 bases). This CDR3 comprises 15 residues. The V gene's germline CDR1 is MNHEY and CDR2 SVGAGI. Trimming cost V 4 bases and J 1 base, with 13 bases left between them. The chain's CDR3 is CASSFQQGTQETQYF. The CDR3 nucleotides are TGTGCCAGCAGTTTTCAACAGGGAACCCAAGAGACCCAGTACTTC.

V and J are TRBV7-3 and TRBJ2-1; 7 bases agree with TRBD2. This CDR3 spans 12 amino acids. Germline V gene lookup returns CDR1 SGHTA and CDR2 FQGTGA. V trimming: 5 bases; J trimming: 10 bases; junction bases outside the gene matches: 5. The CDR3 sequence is CASSPGGREQFF. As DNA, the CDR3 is TGTGCCAGCAGCCCGGGGGGACGGGAGCAGTTCTTC. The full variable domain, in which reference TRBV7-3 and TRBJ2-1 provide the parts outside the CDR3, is GAGVSQTPSNKVTEKGKYVELRCDPISGHTALYWYRQSLGQGPEFLIYFQGTGAADDSGLPNDRFFAVRPEGSVSTLKIQRTERGDSAVYLCASSPGGREQFFGPGTRLTVL.

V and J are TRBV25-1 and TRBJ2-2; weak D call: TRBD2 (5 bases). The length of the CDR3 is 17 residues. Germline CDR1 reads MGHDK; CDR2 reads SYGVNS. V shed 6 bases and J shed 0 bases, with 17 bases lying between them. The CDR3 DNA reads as TGTGCCAGCAGCACTTTATCCGGGAAACCGAACACCGGGGAGCTGTTTTTT. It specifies CASSTLSGKPNTGELFF.

CDR3 nucleotides: TGTGCCAGCAGCGCGGGCGGACAGAAACCTTCCTACGAGCAGTACTTC. Protein: CASSAGGQKPSYEQYF. The V gene is TRBV11-1, the J gene TRBJ2-7; D perhaps matches TRBD1 (6 bases). V was clipped by 5 bases and J by 1 base, with 18 bases between them. The CDR3 loop spans 16 amino acids. Looked up from germline, CDR1 is SGHAT and CDR2 is FQDESV (reference sequence).

The chain's CDR3 is CASSPPHGGINEQYF. As DNA, the CDR3 is TGTGCCAGCAGTCCCCCCCATGGGGGGATCAACGAGCAGTACTTC. The chain uses TRBV6-5 and TRBJ2-7, with D possibly being TRBD2 (6 bases). Germline V gene data show CDR1 as MNHEY and CDR2 as SVGAGI. V lost 5 bases and J lost 5, with 19 bases in between. This CDR3 is 15 amino acids long.

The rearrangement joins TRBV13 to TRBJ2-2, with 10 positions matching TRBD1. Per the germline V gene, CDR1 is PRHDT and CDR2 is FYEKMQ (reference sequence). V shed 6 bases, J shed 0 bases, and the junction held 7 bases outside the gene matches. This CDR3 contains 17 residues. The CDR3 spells CASRGTGAVANTGELFF. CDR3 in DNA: TGTGCCAGCAGGGGGACAGGGGCAGTAGCGAACACCGGGGAGCTGTTTTTT.

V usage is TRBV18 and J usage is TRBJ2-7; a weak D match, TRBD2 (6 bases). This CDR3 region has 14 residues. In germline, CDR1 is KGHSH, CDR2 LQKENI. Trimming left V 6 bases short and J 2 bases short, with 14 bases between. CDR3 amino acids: CASSLPGVPYEQYF. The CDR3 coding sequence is TGTGCCAGCTCCCTACCGGGGGTTCCCTACGAGCAGTACTTC.

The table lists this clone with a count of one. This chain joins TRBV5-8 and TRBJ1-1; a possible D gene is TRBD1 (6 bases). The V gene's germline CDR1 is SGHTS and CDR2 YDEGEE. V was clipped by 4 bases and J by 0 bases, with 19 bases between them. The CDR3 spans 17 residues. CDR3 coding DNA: TGTGCCAGCAGCGACCTGGACAGCCGTTTTATGAACACTGAAGCTTTCTTT. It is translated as CASSDLDSRFMNTEAFF.

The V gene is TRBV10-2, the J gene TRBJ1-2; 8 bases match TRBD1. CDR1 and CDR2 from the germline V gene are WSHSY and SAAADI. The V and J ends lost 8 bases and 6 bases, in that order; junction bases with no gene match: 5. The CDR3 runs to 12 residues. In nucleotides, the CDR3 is TGCGCCAGCCTTACAGGGGGAAATGGCTACACCTTC. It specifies CASLTGGNGYTF.

CDR3 sequence: CASSLAQRNYGYTF. CDR3 DNA sequence: TGTGCCAGCAGCTTAGCGCAGAGGAACTATGGCTACACCTTC. The V and J genes are TRBV7-2 and TRBJ1-2; D is ambiguous. In germline, CDR1 is SGHTA, CDR2 FQGNSA. This CDR3 has 14 amino acids. Deletions cut 0 bases from V and 2 bases from J, with 7 bases between.

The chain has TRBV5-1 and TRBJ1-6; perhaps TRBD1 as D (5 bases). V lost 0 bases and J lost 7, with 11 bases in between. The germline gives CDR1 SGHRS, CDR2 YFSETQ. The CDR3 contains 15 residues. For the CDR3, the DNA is TGCGCCAGCAGCTTGGGGGGGGGTTCCAATTCACCCCTCCACTTT. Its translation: CASSLGGGSNSPLHF. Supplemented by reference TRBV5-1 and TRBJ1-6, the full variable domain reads KAGVTQTPRYLIKTRGQQVTLSCSPISGHRSVSWYQQTPGQGLQFLFEYFSETQRNKGNFPGRFSGRQFSNSRSEMNVSTLELGDSALYLCASSLGGGSNSPLHFGNGTRLTVT.

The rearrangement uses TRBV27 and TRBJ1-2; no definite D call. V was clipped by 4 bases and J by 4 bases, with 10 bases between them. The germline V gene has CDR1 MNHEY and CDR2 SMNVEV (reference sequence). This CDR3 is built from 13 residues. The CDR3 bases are TGTGCCAGCAGTTCCGGTCCCTTCTATGGCTACACCTTC. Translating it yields CASSSGPFYGYTF.

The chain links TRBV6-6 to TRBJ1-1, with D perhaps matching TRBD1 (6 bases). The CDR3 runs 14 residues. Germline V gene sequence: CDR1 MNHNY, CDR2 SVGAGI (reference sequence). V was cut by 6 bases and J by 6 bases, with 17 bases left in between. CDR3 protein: CASRTHQGSPEAFF. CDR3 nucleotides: TGTGCCAGCAGAACACACCAGGGGAGCCCTGAAGCTTTCTTT.

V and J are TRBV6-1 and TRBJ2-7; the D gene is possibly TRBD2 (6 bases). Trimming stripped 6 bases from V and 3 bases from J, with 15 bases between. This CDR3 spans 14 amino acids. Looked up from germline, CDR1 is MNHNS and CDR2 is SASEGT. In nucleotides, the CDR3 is TGTGCCAGCAGCTCACTGCGGGGAATCTACGAGCAGTACTTC. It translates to CASSSLRGIYEQYF.

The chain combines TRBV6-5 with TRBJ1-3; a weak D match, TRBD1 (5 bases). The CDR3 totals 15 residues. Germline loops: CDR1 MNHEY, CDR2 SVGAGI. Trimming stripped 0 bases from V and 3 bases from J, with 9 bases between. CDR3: CASSYSEGSGNTIYF. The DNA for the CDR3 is TGTGCCAGCAGTTACTCGGAGGGGAGTGGAAACACCATATATTTT.

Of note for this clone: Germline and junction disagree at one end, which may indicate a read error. The CDR3 sequence: CASSQGAGGVW. CDR3 DNA sequence: TGCGCCAGCAGCCAAGGAGCGGGCGGTGTGTGG. The chain employs TRBV4-3 and TRBJ2-3; possibly TRBD2 for D (6 bases). Germline lookup yields CDR1 LGHNA and CDR2 YSLEER. The CDR3 totals 11 residues.

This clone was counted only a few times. CDR3 in DNA: TGTGCCAGCAGTGGCGAGGAACAGGGATTTGGAAACACCATATATTTT. Translating gives CASSGEEQGFGNTIYF. This chain uses TRBV6-6 with TRBJ1-3; TRBD1 might be the D (6 bases). Trimming stripped 5 bases from V and 3 bases from J, with 17 bases between. CDR3 length: 16 residues. Per germline, CDR1 MNHNY and CDR2 SVGAGI (reference sequence).

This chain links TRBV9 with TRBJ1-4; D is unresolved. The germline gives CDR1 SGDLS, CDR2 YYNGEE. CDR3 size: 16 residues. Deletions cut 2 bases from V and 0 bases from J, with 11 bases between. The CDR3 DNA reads TGTGCCAGCAGCGTGAGCCCACGTGCAACTAATGAAAAACTGTTTTTT. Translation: CASSVSPRATNEKLFF.

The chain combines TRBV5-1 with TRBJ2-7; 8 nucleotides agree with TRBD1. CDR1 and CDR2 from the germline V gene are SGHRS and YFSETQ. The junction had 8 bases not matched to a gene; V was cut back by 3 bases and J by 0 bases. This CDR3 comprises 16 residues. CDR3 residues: CASSWTRTGSSYEQYF. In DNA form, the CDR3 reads TGCGCCAGCAGCTGGACCCGGACAGGGAGCTCCTACGAGCAGTACTTC.

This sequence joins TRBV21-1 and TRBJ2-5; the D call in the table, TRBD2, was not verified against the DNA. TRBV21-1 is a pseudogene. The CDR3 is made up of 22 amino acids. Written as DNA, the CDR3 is TGTGCCAGCAGCAACGACATATCAAACCATCAAACCCCCGGAGGCTTACGAGAGACCCAGTACTTC. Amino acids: CASSNDISNHQTPGGLRETQYF.

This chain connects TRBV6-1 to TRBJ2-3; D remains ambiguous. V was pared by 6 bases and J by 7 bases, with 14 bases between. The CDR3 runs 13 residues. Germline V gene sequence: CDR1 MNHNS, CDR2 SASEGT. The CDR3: CASSQLERNTQYF. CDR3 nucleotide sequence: TGTGCCAGCAGCCAATTAGAGAGGAATACGCAGTATTTT.

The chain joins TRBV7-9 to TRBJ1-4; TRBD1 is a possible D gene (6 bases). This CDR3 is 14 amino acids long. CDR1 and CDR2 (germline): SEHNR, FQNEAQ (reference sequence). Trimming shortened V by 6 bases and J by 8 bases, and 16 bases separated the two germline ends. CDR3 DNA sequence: TGTGCCAGCAGTCAGAAAGGGGGAAAGGAAAAACTGTTTTTT. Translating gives CASSQKGGKEKLFF.

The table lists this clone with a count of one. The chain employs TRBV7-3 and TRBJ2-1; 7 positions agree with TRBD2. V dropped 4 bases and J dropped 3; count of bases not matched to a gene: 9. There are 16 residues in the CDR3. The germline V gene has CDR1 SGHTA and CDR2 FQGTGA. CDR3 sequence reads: CASSSPGTGGYNEQFF. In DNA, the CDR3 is TGTGCCAGCAGCTCCCCAGGGACGGGGGGCTACAATGAGCAGTTCTTC. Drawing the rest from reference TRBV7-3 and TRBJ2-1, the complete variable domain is GAGVSQTPSNKVTEKGKYVELRCDPISGHTALYWYRQSLGQGPEFLIYFQGTGAADDSGLPNDRFFAVRPEGSVSTLKIQRTERGDSAVYLCASSSPGTGGYNEQFFGPGTRLTVL.

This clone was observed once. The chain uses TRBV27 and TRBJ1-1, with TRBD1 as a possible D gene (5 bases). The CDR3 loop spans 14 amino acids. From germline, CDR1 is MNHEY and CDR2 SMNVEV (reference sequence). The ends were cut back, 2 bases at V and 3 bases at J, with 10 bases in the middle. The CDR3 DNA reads TGTGCCAGCAGTTTAGGGGGGATCCACACTGAAGCTTTCTTT. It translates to CASSLGGIHTEAFF.

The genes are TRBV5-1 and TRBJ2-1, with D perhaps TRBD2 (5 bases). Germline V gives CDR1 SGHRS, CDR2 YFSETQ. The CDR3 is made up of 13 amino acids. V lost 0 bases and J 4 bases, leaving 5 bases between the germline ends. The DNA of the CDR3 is TGCGCCAGCAGCTTGGGCGGGTACAATGAGCAGTTCTTC. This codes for CASSLGGYNEQFF.

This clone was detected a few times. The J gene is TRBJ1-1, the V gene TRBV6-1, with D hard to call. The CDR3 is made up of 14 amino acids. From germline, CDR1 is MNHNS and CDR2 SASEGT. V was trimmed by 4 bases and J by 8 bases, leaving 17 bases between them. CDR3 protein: CASSGRRALREAFF. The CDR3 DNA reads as TGTGCCAGCAGTGGAAGGAGGGCATTAAGAGAAGCTTTCTTT.

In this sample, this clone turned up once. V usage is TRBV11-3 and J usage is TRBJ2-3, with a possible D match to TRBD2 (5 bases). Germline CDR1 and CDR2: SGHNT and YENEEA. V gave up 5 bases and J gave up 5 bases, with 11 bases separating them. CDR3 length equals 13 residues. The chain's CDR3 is CASSGMRVDTQYF. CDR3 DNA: TGTGCCAGCAGCGGCATGCGGGTAGATACGCAGTATTTT.